The 15 T cell receptor beta chains given below trace back to one sample, sequenced in a study of human T cells and chemical hapten exposure. Stated time point: patch test 1, 2 weeks after DPC sensitization. Described treatment: therapeutic diphenylcyclopropenone sensitization with weekly scalp DPC. MiXCR, run by TCRdb on the RACE reads, gives a single entry per CDR3 protein. The table has some 120,000 distinct CDR3 sequences, over 10% seen once. Sequencing used whole blood, obtained in connection with sensitization to the hapten diphenylcyclopropenone (DPC). The receptors derive from a woman in her forties or fifties with alopecia areata. Some clones in this sample may be carry-over from other donors' samples.

This clonotype was detected a few times. The V call is TRBV27, the J call TRBJ2-7, with 7 positions matching TRBD1. Trimming removed 5 bases from V and 0 bases from J; junction bases left unmatched: 10. The germline CDR1 and CDR2 sequences are MNHEY and SMNVEV (reference sequence). The CDR3 spans 16 residues. CDR3 DNA sequence: TGTGCCAGCAGTCCTCATCGGACAGGTAGCTCCTACGAGCAGTACTTC. It yields the protein CASSPHRTGSSYEQYF.

V gene TRBV10-3 combines with J gene TRBJ2-3; possible D gene TRBD2, 7 bases. CDR3 length: 14 residues. Germline CDR1 ENHRY, CDR2 SYGVKD. Trimming took off 8 bases at V and 4 bases at J, with 16 bases between the two ends. CDR3 nucleotides: TGTGCCATCGACGCGGGGGCCGGGGCAGATACGCAGTATTTT. Translating it yields CAIDAGAGADTQYF.

The chain couples TRBV11-2 to TRBJ2-6; unclear D gene. CDR3 length: 15 amino acids. V was clipped by 3 bases and J by 2 bases, with 8 bases between them. CDR1 is SGHAT and CDR2 is FQNNGV in the germline V gene. CDR3 loop: CASSLSGAGANVLTF. The CDR3 DNA reads as TGTGCCAGCAGCTTGTCTGGGGCTGGGGCCAACGTCCTGACTTTC.

This clonotype was seen ten or more times. This chain uses TRBV7-6 with TRBJ2-7; 9 bases line up with TRBD2. CDR1 and CDR2 (germline): SGHVS, FNYEAQ. Trimming took 1 base from V and 6 from J; bases not matched to a gene: 7. This CDR3 is built from 15 residues. CDR3 amino acids: CASSLEIAGVSEQYF. CDR3 sequence (DNA): TGTGCCAGCAGCTTAGAGATAGCGGGAGTCTCCGAGCAGTACTTC.

This clonotype has more than one count but fewer than ten. The V and J genes are TRBV20-1 and TRBJ2-7, with TRBD2 as a possible D gene (6 bases). CDR1 and CDR2 (germline): DFQATT, SNEGSKA (reference sequence). There are 13 residues in the CDR3. Between the trimmed V and J ends, which lost 5 bases and 2 bases, there was a span of 13 bases. The DNA for the CDR3 is TGCAGTGCTTCCTCGGGACTGGCCTACGAGCAGTACTTC. Encoded protein: CSASSGLAYEQYF.

This clonotype has ten or more counts. This chain links TRBV20-1 with TRBJ1-2; a weak D match, TRBD1 (6 bases). CDR3 length: 14 amino acids. Germline lookup yields CDR1 DFQATT and CDR2 SNEGSKA (reference sequence). V lost 3 bases, J lost 4 bases, and 15 bases lay in between. In nucleotides, the CDR3 is TGCAGTGCTAGGGGGACGGACAGAATCTATGGCTACACCTTC. Its protein product is CSARGTDRIYGYTF.

Ten or more counts support this clonotype. The genes are TRBV6-6 and TRBJ2-2; 10 bases fit TRBD2. Germline loops: CDR1 MNHNY, CDR2 SVGAGI (reference sequence). CDR3 length: 14 residues. V lost 6 bases and J lost 7; bases outside the gene matches: 5. The CDR3 region is CASSLAGEGGELFF. The CDR3 nucleotides read TGTGCCAGCAGCCTAGCGGGAGAAGGCGGGGAGCTGTTTTTT.

The chain uses TRBV12-3 or TRBV12-4 and TRBJ2-1; 12 bases match TRBD1. The V segment lost 4 bases and the J segment 12 bases; nucleotides outside the gene matches: 16. The CDR3 runs 17 residues. CDR3 in DNA: TGTGCCAGCAGTTCTCCATCCGGGACAGGGGGCCGGCCCGTGCAGTTCTTC. Amino acid sequence: CASSSPSGTGGRPVQFF.

The chain carries TRBV27 and TRBJ1-5; D is perhaps TRBD1 (6 bases). Germline V gene data show CDR1 as MNHEY and CDR2 as SMNVEV (reference sequence). There are 14 residues in the CDR3. Deletions cut 3 bases from V and 4 bases from J, with 10 bases between. Here the CDR3 reads CASSFSGTNQPQHF. The CDR3 DNA reads TGTGCCAGCAGTTTTTCCGGGACAAATCAGCCCCAGCATTTT.

This clonotype was seen repeatedly, ten times or more. For the CDR3, the DNA is TGTGCCACCAGTGTGACAGCCAACTATGGCTACACCTTC. It yields the protein CATSVTANYGYTF. This rearrangement joins TRBV24-1 to TRBJ1-2; maybe TRBD1 (5 bases). CDR1 is KGHDR and CDR2 is SFDVKD in the germline V gene. Trimming cost V 5 bases and J 2 bases, with 8 bases left between them. The CDR3 is made up of 13 amino acids.

J is TRBJ2-4 and V is TRBV11-2; no definite D call. Germline assignment: CDR1 SGHAT and CDR2 FQNNGV. V was clipped by 4 bases and J by 9 bases, with 7 bases between them. The CDR3 consists of 11 residues. The CDR3 reads CASSSKGIQYF. Written as DNA, the CDR3 is TGTGCCAGCAGCTCAAAGGGCATTCAGTACTTC.

This clonotype has only a few counts. The DNA of the CDR3 is TGTGCCAGCAGCTTAGAACTAGCGGAGGGCGAGACCCAGTACTTC. Its translation is CASSLELAEGETQYF. This chain uses TRBV7-9 with TRBJ2-5; 8 bases are a match to TRBD2. The CDR3 runs 15 residues. Germline V gene lookup returns CDR1 SEHNR and CDR2 FQNEAQ (reference sequence). The trim removed 1 base at V and 5 bases at J, leaving 6 bases unmatched.

The chain combines TRBV29-1 with TRBJ1-5; perhaps TRBD1 as D (5 bases). Germline-derived CDR1 and CDR2 are SQVTM and ANQGSEA. CDR3 length: 13 residues. V was clipped by 6 bases and J by 3 bases, with 12 bases between them. For the CDR3, the DNA is TGCAGCGTCACGAGGGGCGTCAATCAGCCCCAGCATTTT. Translated, it gives CSVTRGVNQPQHF. Together with reference TRBV29-1 and TRBJ1-5, the CDR3 gives the full variable domain: SAVISQKPSRDICQRGTSLTIQCQVDSQVTMMFWYRQQPGQSLTLIATANQGSEATYESGFVIDKFPISRPNLTFSTLTVSNMSPEDSSIYLCSVTRGVNQPQHFGDGTRLSIL.

The chain uses TRBV7-2 and TRBJ2-6; TRBD1 matches at 11 bases. The V and J ends lost 4 bases and 0 bases, in that order; junction bases with no gene match: 2. The CDR3 totals 17 residues. Germline CDR1 reads SGHTA; CDR2 reads FQGNSA. The CDR3 coding sequence is TGTGCCAGCAGCTCCGGGACAGGGGGCTCTGGGGCCAACGTCCTGACTTTC. Encoded protein: CASSSGTGGSGANVLTF.

This clonotype was observed a handful of times. The CDR3 DNA follows: TGTGCCATCAGTGAACACCAAGAGACCCAGTACTTC. This sequence encodes CAISEHQETQYF. V and J are TRBV10-3 and TRBJ2-5, with no clear D. Germline CDR1 ENHRY, CDR2 SYGVKD. The CDR3 is 12 amino acids. Trimming removed 3 bases at V and 0 bases at J, with 2 bases between.